What follows are 14 T cell receptor beta chains derived from one specimen sequenced in a study of cytomegalovirus exposure and HLA in healthy donors. The PCR had 60 Vbeta and 13 Jbeta primers. Profiled with immunoSEQ multiplex PCR; TCRdb holds only in-frame clones, not every one. The sample carries about 130,000 clones, approximately 74% recorded once. Sequenced input: PBMCs. These receptors came from a male donor in good health and CMV-seronegative.

The chain joins TRBV14 to TRBJ2-7, with a tentative D call TRBD2 (6 bases). Germline CDR1 SGHDN, CDR2 FVKESK. This CDR3 is 15 amino acids long. The ends were cut back, 1 base at V and 3 bases at J, with 13 bases in the middle. CDR3 sequence reads: CASSQVRGMIYEQYF. CDR3 coding DNA: TGTGCCAGCAGCCAAGTCCGCGGGATGATCTACGAGCAGTACTTC.

This chain uses TRBV27 with TRBJ2-7, with a possible D match to TRBD2 (5 bases). With 3 bases removed from V and 3 bases from J, the gap between germline ends came to 9 bases. The CDR3 sequence is 13 residues long. The V gene's germline CDR1 is MNHEY and CDR2 SMNVEV (reference sequence). The CDR3 is CASSFGLRYEQYF. CDR3 in DNA: TGTGCCAGCAGTTTCGGACTCCGCTACGAGCAGTACTTC.

The chain links TRBV6-5 to TRBJ1-5; D not certain. CDR3 size: 15 residues. V was cut by 5 bases and J by 1 base, with 12 bases left in between. Germline values: CDR1 MNHEY, CDR2 SVGAGI. CDR3 region: CASSTRGGSNQPQHF. Here the CDR3 DNA reads TGTGCCAGCAGTACCAGAGGTGGGAGCAATCAGCCCCAGCATTTT.

This chain joins TRBV7-8 and TRBJ1-5, with D perhaps TRBD1 (6 bases). In germline, CDR1 is SGHVS, CDR2 FQNEAQ. V was trimmed by 8 bases and J by 10 bases, leaving 18 bases between them. The CDR3 totals 13 residues. For the CDR3, the DNA is TGTGCCAGCGGATCGGTAGGGGGTTCACCCCAGCATTTT. Protein: CASGSVGGSPQHF.

This chain uses TRBV27 with TRBJ2-1, with D perhaps matching TRBD1 (5 bases). The CDR3 runs to 13 residues. Between the trimmed V and J ends, which lost 4 bases and 9 bases, there was a span of 13 bases. In germline, CDR1 is MNHEY, CDR2 SMNVEV (reference sequence). The CDR3 loop is CASSSLQGFEQFF. CDR3 nucleotide sequence: TGTGCCAGCAGTTCGCTCCAGGGCTTTGAGCAGTTCTTC.

V gene TRBV7-8 combines with J gene TRBJ1-5, with D possibly matching TRBD1 (6 bases). CDR3 length: 15 residues. In germline, CDR1 is SGHVS, CDR2 FQNEAQ. The V gene lost 2 bases and the J gene lost 4 bases, with 12 bases spanning the gap. This CDR3 is CASSLQGSLNQPQHF. DNA for the CDR3: TGTGCCAGCAGCTTACAGGGGTCCCTGAATCAGCCCCAGCATTTT.

The chain couples TRBV19 to TRBJ2-3; possible D gene TRBD2, 6 bases. This CDR3 has 13 amino acids. V was trimmed by 3 bases and J by 5 bases, leaving 9 bases between them. Germline CDR1 and CDR2: LNHDA and SQIVND (reference sequence). Here the CDR3 reads CASSMGGGDTQYF. The CDR3 DNA reads TGTGCCAGTAGTATGGGGGGAGGAGATACGCAGTATTTT.

This chain joins TRBV7-9 and TRBJ2-2, with D possibly TRBD2 on 5 matching bases. V lost 10 bases and J lost 6, with 15 bases in between. Germline V lookup: CDR1 SEHNR, CDR2 FQNEAQ (reference sequence). The length of the CDR3 is 13 residues. The DNA for the CDR3 is TGTGCCACTCCGGGAAAAAGCCCCGGGGAGCTGTTTTTT. It codes for CATPGKSPGELFF.

This clone showed up just once. The rearrangement joins TRBV11-1 to TRBJ1-1, with unresolved D. Germline CDR1 is SGHAT and CDR2 is FQDESV (reference sequence). The CDR3 has 14 residues. Trimming shortened V by 3 bases and J by 1 base, and 9 bases separated the two germline ends. This chain's CDR3 is CASSFSTGNTEAFF. CDR3 nucleotide sequence: TGTGCCAGCAGCTTTAGTACGGGGAACACTGAAGCTTTCTTT.

This clone was seen a handful of times. The chain is built from TRBV29-1 and TRBJ1-1, with no clear D. The germline V and J ends were trimmed by 3 bases and 4 bases, with 9 bases remaining between them. The CDR3 runs 12 residues. CDR1 and CDR2 from the germline V gene are SQVTM and ANQGSEA. Here the CDR3 DNA reads TGCAGCGTTGACACGGGGTTCACTGAAGCTTTCTTT. Translated: CSVDTGFTEAFF.

The gene calls are TRBV4-3 and TRBJ2-2, with 9 bases that match TRBD1. This CDR3 has 16 residues. Unmatched junction bases numbered 6, after V lost 3 bases and J lost 4 bases. In germline, CDR1 is LGHNA, CDR2 YSLEER. CDR3 DNA sequence: TGCGCCAGCAGCCATATCGGGACAGGGAGCACCGGGGAGCTGTTTTTT. Its translation is CASSHIGTGSTGELFF.

The chain couples TRBV29-1 to TRBJ2-3, with TRBD1 matching 7 bases. Germline assignment: CDR1 SQVTM and CDR2 ANQGSEA. The CDR3 length is 13 residues. V shed 8 bases, J shed 2 bases, and the junction held 7 bases outside the gene matches. Here the CDR3 DNA reads TGCAGCTCGGGGACAGCTCCCACAGATACGCAGTATTTT. It is translated as CSSGTAPTDTQYF.

The chain uses TRBV6-1 and TRBJ1-5; D remains ambiguous. Trimming shortened V by 5 bases and J by 2 bases, and 13 bases separated the two germline ends. Per germline, CDR1 MNHNS and CDR2 SASEGT. The CDR3 length is 15 residues. The CDR3 DNA reads as TGTGCCAGCAGTAGGAGCGACTCGGGCAATCAGCCCCAGCATTTT. It translates to CASSRSDSGNQPQHF.

As regards this clone: At one of its ends the junction is not consistent with the germline gene, which may arise from a read error. The chain carries TRBV7-7 and TRBJ2-2, with 9 bases lining up with TRBD2. Germline V gene sequence: CDR1 SSHAT, CDR2 FNYEAQ (reference sequence). The CDR3 length is 15 residues. In nucleotides, the CDR3 is TGTGCTAGCAGCACGGGACTAGCTGGGACCGGGGAGCTGTTTTTT. This sequence encodes CASSTGLAGTGELFF.